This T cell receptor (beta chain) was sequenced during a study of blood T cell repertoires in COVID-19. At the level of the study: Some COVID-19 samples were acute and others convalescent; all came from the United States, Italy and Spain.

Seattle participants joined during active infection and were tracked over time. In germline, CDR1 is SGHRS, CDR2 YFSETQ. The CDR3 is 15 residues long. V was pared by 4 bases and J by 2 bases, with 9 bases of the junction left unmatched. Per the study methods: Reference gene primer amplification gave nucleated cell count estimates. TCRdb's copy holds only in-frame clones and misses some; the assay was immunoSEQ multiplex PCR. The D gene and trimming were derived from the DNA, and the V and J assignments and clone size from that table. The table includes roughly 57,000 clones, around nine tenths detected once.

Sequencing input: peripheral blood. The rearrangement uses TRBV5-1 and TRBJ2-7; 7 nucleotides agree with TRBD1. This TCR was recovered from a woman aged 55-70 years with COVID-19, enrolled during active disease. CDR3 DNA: TGCGCCAGCAGCCCCGGGACAGACATTACCTACGAGCAGTACTTC. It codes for CASSPGTDITYEQYF.